Shown below are 2 T cell receptor beta chains from a single sample sequenced in a study of blood T cell repertoires in COVID-19. Produced via immunoSEQ multiplex PCR; TCRdb's table is partial and in-frame only. Seen here are roughly 200,000 clones, 70% to 90% observed once, and the top ten hold 15% to 20%. The sequenced sample was peripheral blood. Receptor source: a person aged 65-85 years with COVID-19, enrolled during active disease.

The rearrangement joins TRBV24-1 to TRBJ2-1, with 9 bases aligning to TRBD2. Germline-derived CDR1 and CDR2 are KGHDR and SFDVKD. V shed 3 bases and J 8 bases; nucleotides not matched to a gene: 7. This CDR3 is built from 15 residues. The CDR3, as DNA: TGTGCCACCAGTGATGGCGGGAGGGTGCGCGATGAGCAGTTCTTC. Protein sequence: CATSDGGRVRDEQFF.

The J gene is TRBJ2-1, the V gene TRBV7-9; a weak D match, TRBD1 (5 bases). V was clipped by 1 base and J by 6 bases, with 19 bases between them. The CDR3 length is 17 residues. Per germline, CDR1 SEHNR and CDR2 FQNEAQ (reference sequence). The CDR3 loop reads CASSLVIGRVKANEQFF. CDR3 coding DNA: TGTGCCAGCAGCTTAGTGATTGGCAGGGTAAAAGCCAATGAGCAGTTCTTC.